Listed below are T cell receptor beta chains from one sample, sequenced in a study of vaccination and CD4 T cells after COVID-19. The antigens for these receptors are not known. MiXCR was run by TCRdb on the PCR reads, yielding one entry per CDR3 protein. Counted here are about 20,000 distinct CDR3 sequences, around 48% occurring once; the ten biggest clones make up roughly 2.5%. Sequenced material: CD4+ T cells from blood, cultured in vitro, taken after SARS-CoV-2 vaccination. The receptor set was obtained from a human donor who had recovered from COVID-19. Both conserved end residues are part of each CDR3. Each record gives: V gene, D gene, clone size, J gene, CDR3 length, CDR3 DNA, CDR3 protein. A D gene is named only where the DNA matches it firmly. Size is omitted from some rows. Given values are once, few, many or a class for expanded clones.

v_gene: TRBV11-3; d_gene: -; abundance: -; j_gene: TRBJ2-5; len: 17; CDR3nt: TGTGCCAGCAGCTTAGGAGTGGCGAGGGTAGCGTTAGAGACCCAGTACTTC; CDR3aa: CASSLGVARVALETQYF
v_gene: TRBV6-5; d_gene: -; abundance: -; j_gene: TRBJ1-1; len: 14; CDR3nt: TGTGCCAGCAGTTATACGGAGGGGAACACTGAAGCTTTCTTT; CDR3aa: CASSYTEGNTEAFF
v_gene: TRBV28; d_gene: -; abundance: -; j_gene: TRBJ1-5; len: 14; CDR3nt: TGTGCCAGCAGTATCACAGGTAGCAATCAGCCCCAGCATTTT; CDR3aa: CASSITGSNQPQHF
v_gene: TRBV27; d_gene: -; abundance: -; j_gene: TRBJ2-7; len: 15; CDR3nt: TGTGCCAGCAGTAAATACCCGCGAGGGAACTACGAGCAGTACTTC; CDR3aa: CASSKYPRGNYEQYF
v_gene: TRBV7-9; d_gene: -; abundance: -; j_gene: TRBJ1-2; len: 14; CDR3nt: TGTGCCAGCAGCTTAGAGCTGGAATCCTATGGCTACACCTTC; CDR3aa: CASSLELESYGYTF
v_gene: TRBV15; d_gene: -; abundance: few; j_gene: TRBJ1-5; len: 15; CDR3nt: TGTGCCACCAGCAGAGATCTAGGTGGGAATCAGCCCCAGCATTTT; CDR3aa: CATSRDLGGNQPQHF
v_gene: TRBV20-1; d_gene: -; abundance: -; j_gene: TRBJ2-5; len: 12; CDR3nt: TGCAGTGCTAGAGTGGTAGCGGAGACCCAGTACTTC; CDR3aa: CSARVVAETQYF
v_gene: TRBV24-1; d_gene: -; abundance: -; j_gene: TRBJ2-7; len: 16; CDR3nt: TGTGCCACCAGTGATTCTGAGTCCGGGGATAACTACGAGCAGTACTTC; CDR3aa: CATSDSESGDNYEQYF
v_gene: TRBV20-1; d_gene: TRBD2; abundance: -; j_gene: TRBJ2-7; len: 13; CDR3nt: TGCAGTGTTGACCCGGGACTAAACTACGAGCAGTACTTC; CDR3aa: CSVDPGLNYEQYF
v_gene: TRBV4-2; d_gene: TRBD1; abundance: -; j_gene: TRBJ1-2; len: 16; CDR3nt: TGTGCCAGCAGCCAATCGACCGGGACAGGGTACTATGGCTACACCTTC; CDR3aa: CASSQSTGTGYYGYTF
v_gene: TRBV6-1; d_gene: -; abundance: few; j_gene: TRBJ1-2; len: 15; CDR3nt: TGTGCCAGCAGACTCGACTTTGACATGCCGTCAGGCTACACCTTC; CDR3aa: CASRLDFDMPSGYTF
v_gene: TRBV20-1; d_gene: -; abundance: -; j_gene: TRBJ2-7; len: 14; CDR3nt: TGCAGTGCTACAACCTCCAGGATAAACTACGAGCAGTACTTC; CDR3aa: CSATTSRINYEQYF
v_gene: TRBV6-1; d_gene: -; abundance: few; j_gene: TRBJ1-1; len: 13; CDR3nt: TGTGCCACCTCCCTGCAGGGGAACACTGAAGCTTTCTTT; CDR3aa: CATSLQGNTEAFF
v_gene: TRBV7-3; d_gene: -; abundance: -; j_gene: TRBJ2-1; len: 15; CDR3nt: TGTGCCAGCAGCTTAAGGGGGGGGCCCTACAATGAGCAGTTCTTC; CDR3aa: CASSLRGGPYNEQFF
v_gene: TRBV19; d_gene: -; abundance: -; j_gene: TRBJ2-7; len: 14; CDR3nt: TGTGCCAGTAGTATGAACATGAGCCCCTACGAGCAGTACTTC; CDR3aa: CASSMNMSPYEQYF
v_gene: TRBV15; d_gene: -; abundance: -; j_gene: TRBJ2-5; len: 15; CDR3nt: TGTGCCACCAGCAGCGCCCCGGGGACCTGGAAGACCCAGTACTTC; CDR3aa: CATSSAPGTWKTQYF
v_gene: TRBV7-2; d_gene: -; abundance: few; j_gene: TRBJ2-7; len: 13; CDR3nt: TGTGCCAGCAGCTTATCTCGGCGGGACCAGCAGTACTTC; CDR3aa: CASSLSRRDQQYF
v_gene: TRBV28; d_gene: -; abundance: -; j_gene: TRBJ1-2; len: 14; CDR3nt: TGTGCCAGCAGTTTCCCCGACAGGACCTATGGCTACACCTTC; CDR3aa: CASSFPDRTYGYTF
v_gene: TRBV20-1; d_gene: TRBD2; abundance: few; j_gene: TRBJ2-3; len: 14; CDR3nt: TGCAGTGCTAGTAATGCGGGGGGGCCCGGTACGCAGTATTTT; CDR3aa: CSASNAGGPGTQYF
v_gene: TRBV7-2; d_gene: TRBD2; abundance: -; j_gene: TRBJ2-1; len: 16; CDR3nt: TGTGCCAGCAGCTTAGTGGGCGGGAGAGCAAATGATGAGCAGTTCTTC; CDR3aa: CASSLVGGRANDEQFF
v_gene: TRBV6-5; d_gene: -; abundance: few; j_gene: TRBJ2-1; len: 12; CDR3nt: TGTGCCAGCAGTTACTCGCCGGGACCAGTGAACTTC; CDR3aa: CASSYSPGPVNF
v_gene: TRBV7-2; d_gene: -; abundance: -; j_gene: TRBJ2-1; len: 15; CDR3nt: TGTGCCAGCAGCATCTCCAGGGATTTGTATAATGAGCAGTTCTTC; CDR3aa: CASSISRDLYNEQFF
v_gene: TRBV27; d_gene: -; abundance: -; j_gene: TRBJ1-2; len: 15; CDR3nt: TGTGCCAGCAGCTACCGCAGGGGATCTAACTATGGCTACACCTTC; CDR3aa: CASSYRRGSNYGYTF
v_gene: TRBV11-3; d_gene: TRBD1; abundance: -; j_gene: TRBJ1-1; len: 18; CDR3nt: TGTGCCAGCAGCATAGGGGGGACAGGGGGCATTATGAACACTGAAGCTTTCTTT; CDR3aa: CASSIGGTGGIMNTEAFF
v_gene: TRBV20-1; d_gene: -; abundance: -; j_gene: TRBJ2-3; len: 13; CDR3nt: TGCAGTGCTAGAGGCCTAGGTACAGATACGCAGTATTTT; CDR3aa: CSARGLGTDTQYF
v_gene: TRBV5-1; d_gene: TRBD1; abundance: -; j_gene: TRBJ2-7; len: 17; CDR3nt: TGCGCCAGCAGCTTGGAACCGGGACAGGGTATCCTCTACGAGCAGTACTTC; CDR3aa: CASSLEPGQGILYEQYF
v_gene: TRBV28; d_gene: TRBD1; abundance: -; j_gene: TRBJ1-2; len: 16; CDR3nt: TGTGCCAGCAGCCTACCGGGACAGGGAGGTAACTATGGCTACACCTTC; CDR3aa: CASSLPGQGGNYGYTF
v_gene: TRBV19; d_gene: -; abundance: few; j_gene: TRBJ1-1; len: 15; CDR3nt: TGTGCCAGTAGTAAAACCAGGGTTCCCGCCGCTGAAGCTTTCTTT; CDR3aa: CASSKTRVPAAEAFF
v_gene: TRBV4-1; d_gene: TRBD1; abundance: -; j_gene: TRBJ1-2; len: 15; CDR3nt: TGCGCCAGCAGCCGATGGACAGGGTCGAGAGATGGCTACACCTTC; CDR3aa: CASSRWTGSRDGYTF
v_gene: TRBV9; d_gene: TRBD1; abundance: -; j_gene: TRBJ1-2; len: 13; CDR3nt: TGTGCCAGCAGCGCGACAGGGATGTGGGGCTACACCTTC; CDR3aa: CASSATGMWGYTF
v_gene: TRBV6-1; d_gene: -; abundance: -; j_gene: TRBJ2-7; len: 12; CDR3nt: TGTGCCAGCAGTGAATGGTCGGCGCAGCAGTACTTC; CDR3aa: CASSEWSAQQYF
v_gene: TRBV12-3/TRBV12-4; d_gene: -; abundance: once; j_gene: TRBJ2-7; len: 15; CDR3nt: TGTGCCAGCAGTTTAAACAATCCCTCTCCCAACGAGCAGTACTTC; CDR3aa: CASSLNNPSPNEQYF
v_gene: TRBV30; d_gene: -; abundance: -; j_gene: TRBJ1-1; len: 15; CDR3nt: TGTGCCTGGAGTGTTCCGGGAGACCTAAACACTGAAGCTTTCTTT; CDR3aa: CAWSVPGDLNTEAFF
v_gene: TRBV11-1; d_gene: -; abundance: few; j_gene: TRBJ1-2; len: 13; CDR3nt: TGTGCCAGCAGCCCGAGCATTAACTATGGCTACACCTTC; CDR3aa: CASSPSINYGYTF
v_gene: TRBV15; d_gene: TRBD2; abundance: few; j_gene: TRBJ2-3; len: 16; CDR3nt: TGTGCCACCAGCGGCGGGACTAGCGCTAATACAGATACGCAGTATTTT; CDR3aa: CATSGGTSANTDTQYF
v_gene: TRBV12-3/TRBV12-4; d_gene: TRBD1; abundance: -; j_gene: TRBJ2-1; len: 17; CDR3nt: TGTGCCAGCAGTACGGACAGGGGGATGTCCTCCTACAATGAGCAGTTCTTC; CDR3aa: CASSTDRGMSSYNEQFF
v_gene: TRBV6-2/TRBV6-3; d_gene: TRBD1; abundance: -; j_gene: TRBJ1-1; len: 17; CDR3nt: TGTGCCAGCAGCTCCGGGACAGGGGGCGCCTTGGACACTGAAGCTTTCTTT; CDR3aa: CASSSGTGGALDTEAFF
v_gene: TRBV11-3; d_gene: TRBD1; abundance: -; j_gene: TRBJ2-2; len: 18; CDR3nt: TGTGCCAGCACCCCTGGCCTGGGGACAGGGAGGAACACCGGGGAGCTGTTTTTT; CDR3aa: CASTPGLGTGRNTGELFF